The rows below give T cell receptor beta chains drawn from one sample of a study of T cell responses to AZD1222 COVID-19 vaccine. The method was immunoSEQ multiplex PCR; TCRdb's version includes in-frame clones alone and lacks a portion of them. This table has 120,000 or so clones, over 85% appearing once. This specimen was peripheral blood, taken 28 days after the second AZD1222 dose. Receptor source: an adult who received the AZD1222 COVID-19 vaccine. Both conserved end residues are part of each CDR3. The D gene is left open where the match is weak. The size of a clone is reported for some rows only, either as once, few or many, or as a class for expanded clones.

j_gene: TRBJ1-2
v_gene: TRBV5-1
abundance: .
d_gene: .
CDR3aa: CASSRTDYGYTF
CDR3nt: TGCGCCAGCAGCCGGACTGACTATGGCTACACCTTC

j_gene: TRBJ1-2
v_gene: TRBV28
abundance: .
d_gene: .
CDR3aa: CASSLMGANYGYTF
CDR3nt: TGTGCCAGCAGTTTAATGGGGGCTAACTATGGCTACACCTTC

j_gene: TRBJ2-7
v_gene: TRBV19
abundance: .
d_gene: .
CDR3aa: CASSIVHLTYEQYF
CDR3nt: TGTGCCAGTAGTATAGTACACCTGACCTACGAGCAGTACTTC

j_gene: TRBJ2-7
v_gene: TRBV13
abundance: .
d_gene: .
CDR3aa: CASSQLKGDYEQYF
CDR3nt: TGTGCCAGCAGCCAGCTCAAGGGGGACTACGAGCAGTACTTC

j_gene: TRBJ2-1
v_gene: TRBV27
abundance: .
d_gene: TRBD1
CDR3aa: CASSSADRAHEQFF
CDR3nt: TGTGCCAGCAGTTCCGCGGACAGGGCCCATGAGCAGTTCTTC

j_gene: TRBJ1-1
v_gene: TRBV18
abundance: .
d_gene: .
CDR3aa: CASSPRLTGNTEAFF
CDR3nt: TGTGCCAGCTCACCTAGACTGACAGGGAACACTGAAGCTTTCTTT

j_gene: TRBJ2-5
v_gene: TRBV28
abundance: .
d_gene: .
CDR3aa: CASSLLGGPETQYF
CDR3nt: TGTGCCAGCAGTTTACTGGGGGGCCCGGAGACCCAGTACTTC

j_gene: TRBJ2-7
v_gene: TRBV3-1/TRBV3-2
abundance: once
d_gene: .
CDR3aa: CASSQVSSYEQYF
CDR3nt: TGTGCCAGCAGCCAAGTCTCTTCCTACGAGCAGTACTTC

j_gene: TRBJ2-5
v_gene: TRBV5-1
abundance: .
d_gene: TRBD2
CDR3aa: CASSPGLAGGQETQYF
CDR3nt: TGCGCCAGCAGCCCCGGACTAGCGGGAGGGCAAGAGACCCAGTACTTC

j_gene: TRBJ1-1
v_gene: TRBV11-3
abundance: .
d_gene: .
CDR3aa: CASSLTVNTEAFF
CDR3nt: TGTGCCAGCAGCTTGACAGTGAACACTGAAGCTTTCTTT

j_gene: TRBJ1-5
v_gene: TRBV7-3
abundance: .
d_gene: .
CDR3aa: CASSLRGLPNQPQHF
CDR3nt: TGTGCCAGCAGCTTAAGGGGGCTCCCCAATCAGCCCCAGCATTTT

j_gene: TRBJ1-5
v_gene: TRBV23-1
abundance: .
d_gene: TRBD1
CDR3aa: CASSQRWFQGARQPQHF
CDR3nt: TGCGCCAGCAGTCAACGGTGGTTCCAGGGGGCTAGGCAGCCCCAGCATTTT

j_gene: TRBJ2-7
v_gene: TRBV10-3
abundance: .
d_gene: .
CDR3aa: CASLPRTDSYEQYF
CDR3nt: TGTGCCTCCTTGCCCCGGACTGACTCCTACGAGCAGTACTTC

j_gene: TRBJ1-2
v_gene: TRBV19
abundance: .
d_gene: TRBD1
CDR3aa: CASSKIPGQGLLYGYTF
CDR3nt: TGTGCCAGTAGTAAGATACCGGGACAGGGCCTACTCTATGGCTACACCTTC

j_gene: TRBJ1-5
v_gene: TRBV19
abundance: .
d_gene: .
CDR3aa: CASSIVGSNQPQHF
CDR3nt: TGTGCCAGTAGTATAGTAGGCAGCAATCAGCCCCAGCATTTT

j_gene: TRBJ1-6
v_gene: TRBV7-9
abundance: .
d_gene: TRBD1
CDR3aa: CASSLDQGEVSPLHF
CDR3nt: TGTGCCAGCAGCTTAGATCAGGGGGAGGTTTCACCCCTCCACTTT

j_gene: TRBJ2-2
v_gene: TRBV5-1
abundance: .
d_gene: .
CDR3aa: CASSLGQNTGELFF
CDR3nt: TGCGCCAGCAGCTTGGGACAGAACACCGGGGAGCTGTTTTTT

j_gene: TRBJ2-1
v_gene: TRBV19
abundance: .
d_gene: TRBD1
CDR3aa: CASSSGSGGNEQFF
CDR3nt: TGTGCCAGTAGTAGTGGGTCAGGGGGTAATGAGCAGTTCTTC

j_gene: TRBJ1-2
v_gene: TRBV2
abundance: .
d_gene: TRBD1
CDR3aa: CASSQYRGSNYGYTF
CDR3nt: TGTGCCAGCAGTCAGTACAGGGGGAGCAACTATGGCTACACCTTC

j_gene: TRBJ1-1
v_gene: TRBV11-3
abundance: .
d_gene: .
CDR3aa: CASSLRTNTEAFF
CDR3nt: TGTGCCAGCAGCTTACGAACGAACACTGAAGCTTTCTTT

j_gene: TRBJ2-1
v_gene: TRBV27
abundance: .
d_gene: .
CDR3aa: CASSLRHGNNEQFF
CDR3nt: TGTGCCAGCAGTTTACGACACGGAAACAATGAGCAGTTCTTC

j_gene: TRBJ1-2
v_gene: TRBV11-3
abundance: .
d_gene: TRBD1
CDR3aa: CASSGTDLNYGYTF
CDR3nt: TGTGCCAGCAGCGGGACAGATCTCAACTATGGCTACACCTTC

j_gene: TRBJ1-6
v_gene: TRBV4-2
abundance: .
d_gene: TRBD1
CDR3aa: CASRTETGVGSPLHF
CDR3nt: TGTGCCAGCAGGACCGAGACAGGGGTTGGGTCACCCCTCCACTTT

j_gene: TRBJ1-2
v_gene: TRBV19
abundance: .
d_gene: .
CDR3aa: CASSRGGSDGYTF
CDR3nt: TGTGCCAGTAGCCGCGGTGGGAGCGATGGCTACACCTTC

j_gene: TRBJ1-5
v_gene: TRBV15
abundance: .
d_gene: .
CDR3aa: CATSRDQGTPQHF
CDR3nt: TGTGCCACCAGCAGAGATCAAGGAACTCCCCAGCATTTT